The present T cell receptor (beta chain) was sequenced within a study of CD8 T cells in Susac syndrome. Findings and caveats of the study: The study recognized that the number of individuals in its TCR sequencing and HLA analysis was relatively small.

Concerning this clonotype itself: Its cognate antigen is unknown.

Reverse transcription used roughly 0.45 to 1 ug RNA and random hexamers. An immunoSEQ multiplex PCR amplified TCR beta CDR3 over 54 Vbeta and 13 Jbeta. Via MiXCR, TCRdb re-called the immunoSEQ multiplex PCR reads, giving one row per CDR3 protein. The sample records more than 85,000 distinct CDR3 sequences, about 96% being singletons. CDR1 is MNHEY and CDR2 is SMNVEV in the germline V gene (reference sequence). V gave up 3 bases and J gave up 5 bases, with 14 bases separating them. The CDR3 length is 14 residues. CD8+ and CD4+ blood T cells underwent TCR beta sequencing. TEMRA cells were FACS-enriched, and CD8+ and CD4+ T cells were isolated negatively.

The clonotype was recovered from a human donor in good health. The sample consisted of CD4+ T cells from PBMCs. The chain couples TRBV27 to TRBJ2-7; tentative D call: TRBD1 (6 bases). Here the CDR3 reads CASSFDRGFDEQYF. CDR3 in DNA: TGTGCCAGCAGTTTTGATAGGGGGTTCGACGAGCAGTACTTC.